Below, 29 T cell receptor beta chains from the same sample are listed, as sequenced in a study of cytomegalovirus exposure and HLA in healthy donors (TCRdb year 2017). Libraries were made using the immunoSEQ multiplex PCR assay. A mixture of 60 forward primers for TCR Vbeta segments and 13 reverse primers for TCR Jbeta segments was used in the multiplex PCR. Held by TCRdb, this immuneACCESS table contains in-frame sequences only and omits some clones. Under half of the omission traces to an unresolved V gene where checked; the cause of the rest is unknown. This sample has some 200,000 clones in its table, and just under 85% of those were observed once. Over 0.5% of the sample rests with the top ten. The sequenced sample consisted of PBMCs. The receptors come from a woman in her 40s in good health and CMV-seronegative.

The V gene is TRBV7-9, the J gene TRBJ1-1; D is possibly TRBD1 (5 bases). V lost 2 bases to trimming and J lost 1 base, with 14 bases between them. This CDR3 contains 16 residues. Germline CDR1 and CDR2: SEHNR and FQNEAQ (reference sequence). CDR3 in DNA: TGTGCCAGCAGCTTATCTGGGGCAGGGCAGAACACTGAAGCTTTCTTT. Residues: CASSLSGAGQNTEAFF.

This chain connects TRBV2 to TRBJ2-1; 10 bases line up with TRBD1. V lost 6 bases to trimming and J lost 4 bases; unmatched junction nucleotides: 3. CDR1 is SNHLY, CDR2 FYNNEI, per germline. The CDR3 contains 14 residues. CDR3 nucleotide sequence: TGTGCCAGCAGACCGGGACAGGGGTACAATGAGCAGTTCTTC. Protein product: CASRPGQGYNEQFF.

This clone showed up just a few times. In the same sample, other DNA sequences code for this CDR3. CDR3 sequence (DNA): TGTGCCAGCAGCGCCACGACAGGGACTAATGAAAAACTGTTTTTT. This encodes CASSATTGTNEKLFF. V is TRBV7-8 and J is TRBJ1-4; 7 bases map to TRBD1. Germline lookup yields CDR1 SGHVS and CDR2 FQNEAQ. With 5 bases clipped from V and 2 bases from J, the junction kept 5 bases outside the gene matches. The CDR3 has 15 residues.

This sequence joins TRBV28 and TRBJ2-5; D is uncertain. This CDR3 comprises 12 residues. Trimming cost V 8 bases and J 0 bases, with 7 bases left between them. The germline CDR1 and CDR2 sequences are MDHEN and SYDVKM. The CDR3 nucleotides read TGTGCCAGCGGAGAATACCAAGAGACCCAGTACTTC. Encoded protein: CASGEYQETQYF.

The chain links TRBV5-4 to TRBJ1-4; D might be TRBD1 (6 bases). V was shortened by 0 bases and J by 8 bases, with 11 bases between the two germline ends. This CDR3 is built from 14 residues. The germline CDR1 and CDR2 sequences are SGHNT and YYREEE (reference sequence). The CDR3, as DNA: TGTGCCAGCAGCTTGGCGGCAGGGGAAGAAAAACTGTTTTTT. This codes for CASSLAAGEEKLFF.

This clone appeared once. The junction differs from germline at one of its ends, possibly a read error. Different DNA sequences within this sample yield the same CDR3. This chain links TRBV7-9 with TRBJ1-2, with D perhaps TRBD1 (6 bases). The germline V gene has CDR1 SEHNR and CDR2 FQNEAQ (reference sequence). The CDR3 sequence is 14 residues long. The CDR3 here is CASSSYRTQGGYTF. The CDR3 DNA is TGTGCTAGCAGCTCGTACAGGACCCAGGGGGGCTACACCTTC.

The chain employs TRBV7-9 and TRBJ1-1; TRBD1 might be the D (5 bases). The length of the CDR3 is 14 residues. V lost 1 base and J lost 6, with 12 bases in between. The germline V gene encodes CDR1 SEHNR and CDR2 FQNEAQ (reference sequence). The CDR3 DNA sequence: TGTGCCAGCAGCTTAGTTCAGGGATTAGCTGAAGCTTTCTTT. It translates to CASSLVQGLAEAFF. The variable domain in full, completed from reference TRBV7-9 and TRBJ1-1, reads DTGVSQNPRHKITKRGQNVTFRCDPISEHNRLYWYRQTLGQGPEFLTYFQNEAQLEKSRLLSDRFSAERPKGSFSTLEIQRTEQGDSAMYLCASSLVQGLAEAFFGQGTRLTVV.

The V gene is TRBV7-3, the J gene TRBJ2-1; 7 nucleotides agree with TRBD2. The CDR3 has 12 amino acids. V was pared by 5 bases and J by 8 bases, with 3 bases of the junction left unmatched. Germline V CDR1 and CDR2: SGHTA, FQGTGA. The CDR3 DNA sequence: TGTGCCAGCAGCCAGGGAGGGGATGAGCAGTTCTTC. It encodes CASSQGGDEQFF.

Points on this clone: Other DNA sequences in this specimen translate into the identical CDR3. For the CDR3, the DNA is TGTGCCAGCAGTGAGGGGGGTATGTGGGAGCCCCAGCATTTT. Translated, it gives CASSEGGMWEPQHF. The chain combines TRBV2 with TRBJ1-5; D perhaps matches TRBD1 (5 bases). In germline, CDR1 is SNHLY, CDR2 FYNNEI. The CDR3 spans 14 residues. The germline V and J ends were trimmed by 3 bases and 8 bases, with 14 bases remaining between them.

The genes are TRBV7-9 and TRBJ1-2; 7 bases fit TRBD1. Unmatched junction bases numbered 6, after V lost 5 bases and J lost 0 bases. The CDR3 has 15 amino acids. The V gene's germline CDR1 is SEHNR and CDR2 FQNEAQ (reference sequence). In nucleotides, the CDR3 is TGTGCCAGCAGCCCGGTTGGACAGGCTAACTATGGCTACACCTTC. Residues: CASSPVGQANYGYTF.

The chain has TRBV28 and TRBJ2-5, with D possibly matching TRBD2 (5 bases). V gave up 3 bases and J gave up 4 bases, with 12 bases separating them. Germline assignment: CDR1 MDHEN and CDR2 SYDVKM. The CDR3 consists of 14 residues. The chain's CDR3 is CASSFDGVIETQYF. CDR3 bases: TGTGCCAGCAGTTTCGACGGGGTAATAGAGACCCAGTACTTC.

The rearrangement links TRBV10-3 to TRBJ2-3; D might be TRBD1 (6 bases). This CDR3 is 15 amino acids long. Trimming left V 0 bases short and J 2 bases short, with 9 bases between. The germline V gene encodes CDR1 ENHRY and CDR2 SYGVKD. CDR3 coding DNA: TGTGCCATCAGTGAGTCTACAGGGCCCACAGATACGCAGTATTTT. It yields the protein CAISESTGPTDTQYF.

The chain has TRBV18 and TRBJ1-3, with 7 positions matching TRBD1. The CDR3 extends over 14 amino acids. Trimming took 9 bases from V and 2 from J; bases not matched to a gene: 7. Germline-derived CDR1 and CDR2 are KGHSH and LQKENI. In nucleotides, the CDR3 is TGTGCCAGTTCTCCCGGGACAGCTGGAAACACCATATATTTT. Its protein is CASSPGTAGNTIYF. Full variable domain (rest looked up from reference TRBV18 and TRBJ1-3): NAGVMQNPRHLVRRRGQEARLRCSPMKGHSHVYWYRQLPEEGLKFMVYLQKENIIDESGMPKERFSAEFPKEGPSILRIQQVVRGDSAAYFCASSPGTAGNTIYFGEGSWLTVV.

This clone was seen a single time. This chain links TRBV25-1 with TRBJ2-3, with 8 bases that match TRBD2. V dropped 3 bases and J dropped 5; count of bases not matched to a gene: 7. The CDR3 is made up of 15 amino acids. Germline V gene data show CDR1 as MGHDK and CDR2 as SYGVNS. CDR3 in DNA: TGTGCCAGCAGTGATAGCCGGCGGGGGGTAGATACGCAGTATTTT. Translation gives CASSDSRRGVDTQYF.

The rearrangement links TRBV6-1 to TRBJ2-1, with 11 bases identical to TRBD2. The CDR3 has 14 residues. The J segment lost 5 bases and the V segment lost 6 bases, leaving 3 bases of the junction unmatched. Germline CDR1 reads MNHNS; CDR2 reads SASEGT. CDR3: CASREGLADNEQFF. In nucleotides, the CDR3 is TGTGCCAGCAGGGAGGGACTAGCGGACAATGAGCAGTTCTTC.

The J gene is TRBJ2-1, the V gene TRBV5-1, with D possibly being TRBD2 (6 bases). The CDR3 loop spans 17 amino acids. V was pared by 4 bases and J by 0 bases, with 17 bases between. CDR1 is SGHRS, CDR2 YFSETQ, per germline. In nucleotides, the CDR3 is TGCGCCAGCAGCCGGGGGTGGCTTATAAGCTCCTACAATGAGCAGTTCTTC. It specifies CASSRGWLISSYNEQFF.

The rearrangement uses TRBV5-4 and TRBJ1-1, with a tentative D call TRBD1 (6 bases). Germline loops: CDR1 SGHNT, CDR2 YYREEE (reference sequence). Trimming pared 0 bases from V and 0 bases from J, leaving 9 bases between. The CDR3 runs 15 residues. The CDR3 here is CASSLGTVVNTEAFF. In nucleotides, the CDR3 is TGTGCCAGCAGCTTGGGGACAGTTGTGAACACTGAAGCTTTCTTT.

The chain uses TRBV7-2 and TRBJ1-1; no definite D call. Germline V gene sequence: CDR1 SGHTA, CDR2 FQGNSA. The CDR3 is 12 amino acids. Deletions cut 2 bases from V and 7 bases from J, with 8 bases between. CDR3 DNA: TGTGCCAGCAGCTTATTATCCGTTGAAGCTTTCTTT. Translation gives CASSLLSVEAFF.

The genes are TRBV7-3 and TRBJ2-1; 9 nucleotides agree with TRBD2. The CDR3 is made up of 15 amino acids. J gave up 10 bases and V 2 bases, and 9 bases lay outside the gene matches. Germline V lookup: CDR1 SGHTA, CDR2 FQGTGA. The CDR3 reads CASSLYKGLASEQFF. In DNA, the CDR3 is TGTGCCAGCAGCTTATATAAGGGACTAGCTTCCGAGCAGTTCTTC. Variable domain in full (rest from reference TRBV7-3 and TRBJ2-1): GAGVSQTPSNKVTEKGKYVELRCDPISGHTALYWYRQSLGQGPEFLIYFQGTGAADDSGLPNDRFFAVRPEGSVSTLKIQRTERGDSAVYLCASSLYKGLASEQFFGPGTRLTVL.

V is TRBV13 and J is TRBJ1-6; D is possibly TRBD1 (6 bases). Trimming stripped 6 bases from V and 5 bases from J, with 14 bases between. The CDR3 length is 15 residues. Looked up from germline, CDR1 is PRHDT and CDR2 is FYEKMQ (reference sequence). The CDR3 sequence is CASRARGHDNSPLHF. Written as DNA, the CDR3 is TGTGCCAGCAGGGCCCGGGGACACGATAATTCACCCCTCCACTTT. The variable domain in full, with the rest retrieved from reference TRBV13 and TRBJ1-6, is AAGVIQSPRHLIKEKRETATLKCYPIPRHDTVYWYQQGPGQDPQFLISFYEKMQSDKGSIPDRFSAQQFSDYHSELNMSSLELGDSALYFCASRARGHDNSPLHFGNGTRLTVT.

V usage is TRBV5-1 and J usage is TRBJ1-1; possible D gene TRBD1, 6 bases. CDR1 and CDR2 (germline): SGHRS, YFSETQ. V was shortened by 3 bases and J by 0 bases, with 12 bases between the two germline ends. CDR3 length: 15 residues. The CDR3 loop reads CASSSSDSLNTEAFF. CDR3 sequence (DNA): TGCGCCAGCAGCTCCTCGGACAGTTTGAACACTGAAGCTTTCTTT. The variable domain in full, completed from reference TRBV5-1 and TRBJ1-1, reads KAGVTQTPRYLIKTRGQQVTLSCSPISGHRSVSWYQQTPGQGLQFLFEYFSETQRNKGNFPGRFSGRQFSNSRSEMNVSTLELGDSALYLCASSSSDSLNTEAFFGQGTRLTVV.

The chain is built from TRBV6-5 and TRBJ2-7; TRBD2 agrees at 10 bases. The CDR3 runs 13 residues. In germline, CDR1 is MNHEY, CDR2 SVGAGI. V was clipped by 6 bases and J by 6 bases; unmatched bases: 5. The CDR3 protein is CASRLSGGREQYF. The DNA of the CDR3 is TGTGCCAGCAGGCTTAGCGGGGGGCGCGAGCAGTACTTC.

This clone showed up just a few times. The chain has TRBV6-6 and TRBJ1-1; no reliable D call. With 4 bases removed from V and 4 bases from J, the gap between germline ends came to 4 bases. The germline V gene has CDR1 MNHNY and CDR2 SVGAGI (reference sequence). There are 11 residues in the CDR3. The CDR3 here is CASSSLTEAFF. CDR3 in DNA: TGTGCCAGCAGTTCCCTCACTGAAGCTTTCTTT.

Worth noting for this clone: Other DNA sequences in the sample encode the same CDR3. This sequence joins TRBV19 and TRBJ1-2; perhaps TRBD1 as D (6 bases). The CDR3 contains 13 residues. The V gene's germline CDR1 is LNHDA and CDR2 SQIVND (reference sequence). V was clipped by 4 bases and J by 4 bases, with 10 bases between them. DNA of the CDR3: TGTGCCAGTAGTAGCAGGGGATCCTATGGCTACACCTTC. Translated, it gives CASSSRGSYGYTF.

The genes are TRBV19 and TRBJ1-6; D gene uncertain. V was trimmed by 3 bases and J by 9 bases, leaving 15 bases between them. The CDR3 runs 15 residues. CDR1 and CDR2 (germline): LNHDA, SQIVND (reference sequence). The CDR3 DNA reads TGTGCCAGTAGTATGCCGCCAGGTTCACGTTCACCCCTCCACTTT. Amino acids: CASSMPPGSRSPLHF. Looking up the rest from reference TRBV19 and TRBJ1-6 gives the full variable domain: DGGITQSPKYLFRKEGQNVTLSCEQNLNHDAMYWYRQDPGQGLRLIYYSQIVNDFQKGDIAEGYSVSREKKESFPLTVTSAQKNPTAFYLCASSMPPGSRSPLHFGNGTRLTVT.

The rearrangement uses TRBV5-1 and TRBJ2-1, with 7 nucleotides matching TRBD2. The germline gives CDR1 SGHRS, CDR2 YFSETQ. This CDR3 region has 14 residues. Trimming cost V 0 bases and J 6 bases; bases outside gene matches: 3. The chain's CDR3 is CASSLVSGGNEQFF. DNA of the CDR3: TGCGCCAGCAGCTTGGTGTCGGGGGGCAATGAGCAGTTCTTC.

The chain has TRBV28 and TRBJ2-3; possible D gene TRBD2, 5 bases. V lost 8 bases and J 4 bases, leaving 28 bases between the germline ends. The CDR3 spans 18 residues. Per the germline V gene, CDR1 is MDHEN and CDR2 is SYDVKM. CDR3 nucleotides: TGTGCCAGCGAACCTCAACTAGTTTCGGGTTGGTGGGCAGATACGCAGTATTTT. Its protein is CASEPQLVSGWWADTQYF. The full variable domain, completed using reference TRBV28 and TRBJ2-3, is DVKVTQSSRYLVKRTGEKVFLECVQDMDHENMFWYRQDPGLGLRLIYFSYDVKMKEKGDIPEGYSVSREKKERFSLILESASTNQTSMYLCASEPQLVSGWWADTQYFGPGTRLTVL.

This chain joins TRBV5-1 and TRBJ1-4; 9 bases align to TRBD1. The V gene end was trimmed by 4 bases and the J gene end by 1 base; junction bases not matched to a gene: 2. The CDR3 extends over 15 amino acids. Germline-derived CDR1 and CDR2 are SGHRS and YFSETQ. For the CDR3, the DNA is TGCGCCAGCAGCGAGGACAGGGGAACTAATGAAAAACTGTTTTTT. Encoded protein: CASSEDRGTNEKLFF. Full variable domain (outside the CDR3, taken from reference TRBV5-1 and TRBJ1-4): KAGVTQTPRYLIKTRGQQVTLSCSPISGHRSVSWYQQTPGQGLQFLFEYFSETQRNKGNFPGRFSGRQFSNSRSEMNVSTLELGDSALYLCASSEDRGTNEKLFFGSGTQLSVL.

The chain recombines TRBV5-4 with TRBJ2-2, with D tentatively TRBD1 (5 bases). The CDR3 sequence is 17 residues long. V lost 1 base and J lost 3, with 16 bases in between. Germline values: CDR1 SGHNT, CDR2 YYREEE (reference sequence). The CDR3 DNA reads TGTGCCAGCAGCTTGATACGGTTGGACATTGACACCGGGGAGCTGTTTTTT. Its protein product is CASSLIRLDIDTGELFF.